Shown below are 18 T cell receptor beta chains from a single sample sequenced in a study of blood T cells in healthy people across ages. PCR was performed a second time for about 7 to 12 cycles using a sample-barcoded 5' primer and a J-beta primer mix. TCRdb re-called the 5' RACE reads through MiXCR, storing one row per CDR3 protein. Here the sample spans around 780,000 distinct CDR3 sequences, 20% to 30% being singletons. A further study also used this sample, focusing on T cells of mothers and their children.

Sample: blood. Every receptor here comes from a boy aged 10-17 years in good health.

This clonotype was seen only a few times. The chain carries TRBV6-6 and TRBJ2-5; 10 positions agree with TRBD2. The last part of the DNA fits TRBJ2-7 better; the J call may be wrong. From germline, CDR1 is MNHNY and CDR2 SVGAGI (reference sequence). The CDR3 runs 16 residues. CDR3 coding DNA: TGTGCCAGCAGGCAATCCCTAGCGGGGGTAGACTACGAGCAGTACTTC. The encoded protein is CASRQSLAGVDYEQYF.

The chain couples TRBV5-1 to TRBJ1-2; no clear D gene. This CDR3 is built from 13 residues. CDR1 is SGHRS, CDR2 YFSETQ, per germline. Trimming removed 4 bases at V and 3 bases at J, with 10 bases between. CDR3 nucleotide sequence: TGCGCCAGCAGCAACGACGGAGACTATGGCTACACCTTC. It is translated as CASSNDGDYGYTF.

This chain connects TRBV29-1 to TRBJ2-3, with D possibly matching TRBD1 (5 bases). The CDR3 contains 15 residues. Trimming cost V 4 bases and J 2 bases, with 16 bases left between them. CDR1 is SQVTM and CDR2 is ANQGSEA in the germline V gene. Here the CDR3 reads CSVGWKAGLTDTQYF. The CDR3 nucleotides are TGCAGCGTTGGGTGGAAAGCAGGGCTCACAGATACGCAGTATTTT.

This clonotype came up a few times. This sequence joins TRBV5-4 and TRBJ1-1; D may be TRBD1 (6 bases). CDR3 length equals 15 residues. Trimming shortened V by 0 bases and J by 4 bases, and 13 bases separated the two germline ends. Germline loops: CDR1 SGHNT, CDR2 YYREEE (reference sequence). DNA for the CDR3: TGTGCCAGCAGCTTGGGCCAGGGGTTTAGCACTGAAGCTTTCTTT. This encodes CASSLGQGFSTEAFF. Filled out from reference TRBV5-4 and TRBJ1-1, the complete variable domain reads ETGVTQSPTHLIKTRGQQVTLRCSSQSGHNTVSWYQQALGQGPQFIFQYYREEENGRGNFPPRFSGLQFPNYSSELNVNALELDDSALYLCASSLGQGFSTEAFFGQGTRLTVV.

Comment on this clonotype: Germline and junction disagree at one end, which may indicate a read error. V gene TRBV5-1 combines with J gene TRBJ2-2; D is ambiguous. Germline CDR1 reads SGHRS; CDR2 reads YFSETQ. The CDR3 totals 13 residues. The CDR3 is CVSSWRTSGELFF. DNA for the CDR3: TGCGTCAGCAGCTGGCGGACCTCCGGGGAGCTGTTTTTT.

The chain employs TRBV7-2 and TRBJ1-3; D gene uncertain. V lost 1 base and J lost 3, with 13 bases in between. This CDR3 spans 16 amino acids. Per germline, CDR1 SGHTA and CDR2 FQGNSA. The CDR3 sequence is CASSLERAVGGNTIYF. CDR3 nucleotides: TGTGCCAGCAGCTTAGAAAGGGCTGTGGGTGGAAACACCATATATTTT.

In the case of this clonotype: The CDR3 does not close with the conserved phenylalanine or tryptophan, likely indicating a read error. The chain couples TRBV7-9 to TRBJ2-5; TRBD2 agrees at 9 bases. The DNA end favors TRBJ2-1, so the J call may be wrong. CDR3 length: 15 amino acids. Germline assignment: CDR1 SEHNR and CDR2 FQNEAQ (reference sequence). CDR3 in DNA: TGTGCCAGCAGCTTAGGACTAGCGGTGGGATATGAGCAGTTCATC. Translating gives CASSLGLAVGYEQFI.

This clonotype has only a few counts. V is TRBV5-1 and J is TRBJ1-6; the D gene is possibly TRBD1 (5 bases). The CDR3 length is 16 residues. Trimming left V 2 bases short and J 5 bases short, with 14 bases between. Germline-derived CDR1 and CDR2 are SGHRS and YFSETQ. The CDR3 protein is CASSFETGVDNSPLHF. CDR3 DNA: TGCGCCAGCAGCTTTGAGACGGGGGTGGATAATTCACCCCTCCACTTT. Variable domain in full (rest from reference TRBV5-1 and TRBJ1-6): KAGVTQTPRYLIKTRGQQVTLSCSPISGHRSVSWYQQTPGQGLQFLFEYFSETQRNKGNFPGRFSGRQFSNSRSEMNVSTLELGDSALYLCASSFETGVDNSPLHFGNGTRLTVT.

The rearrangement uses TRBV5-1 and TRBJ2-5; no reliable D call. The CDR3 has 11 amino acids. With 5 bases removed from V and 7 bases from J, the gap between germline ends came to 9 bases. Germline loops: CDR1 SGHRS, CDR2 YFSETQ. The CDR3 DNA reads TGCGCCAGCAGGGGGTCAGGGACCCAGTACTTC. It translates to CASRGSGTQYF.

This chain uses TRBV18 with TRBJ2-1; TRBD1 might be the D (6 bases). The CDR3 runs 14 residues. Germline V gene sequence: CDR1 KGHSH, CDR2 LQKENI. V was clipped by 5 bases and J by 3 bases, with 11 bases between them. The CDR3 coding sequence is TGTGCCAGCTCAACCCGGACAGACTACAATGAGCAGTTCTTC. Residues: CASSTRTDYNEQFF.

J is TRBJ1-1 and V is TRBV24-1; D not resolved. V was pared by 4 bases and J by 5 bases, with 28 bases between. The CDR3 is 19 amino acids. Germline values: CDR1 KGHDR, CDR2 SFDVKD. The CDR3 reads CATSEARHARVGNLTEAFF. For the CDR3, the DNA is TGTGCCACCAGTGAGGCCCGACACGCTAGGGTGGGGAACTTGACTGAAGCTTTCTTT.

This clonotype was counted between two and nine times. The chain carries TRBV9 and TRBJ2-5, with 8 nucleotides matching TRBD1. Near its end, the DNA agrees better with TRBJ2-7, so the J call may be wrong. CDR3 length: 12 amino acids. Germline V gene data show CDR1 as SGDLS and CDR2 as YYNGEE. For the CDR3, the DNA is TGTGCCAGCAGCGGACAGGGGTCCGAGCAGTACTTC. Protein: CASSGQGSEQYF.

V is TRBV12-5 and J is TRBJ2-5; 10 bases map to TRBD2. CDR3 length equals 16 residues. Germline CDR1 reads LGHNT; CDR2 reads FRNRAP. V shed 1 base and J 4 bases; nucleotides not matched to a gene: 6. CDR3 protein: CASGLGAGGPRETQYF. The CDR3 DNA is TGTGCTAGTGGTTTGGGAGCGGGGGGGCCGCGAGAGACCCAGTACTTC.

This clonotype was seen a few times. The chain uses TRBV20-1 and TRBJ1-4, with D maybe TRBD1 (6 bases). The V gene's germline CDR1 is DFQATT and CDR2 SNEGSKA (reference sequence). With 6 bases removed from V and 7 bases from J, the gap between germline ends came to 15 bases. This CDR3 region has 13 residues. CDR3 sequence reads: CSAIGGGGEKLFF. The CDR3 bases are TGCAGTGCCATCGGAGGGGGGGGTGAAAAACTGTTTTTT.

The chain employs TRBV6-6 and TRBJ1-2; 12 bases line up with TRBD1. Germline CDR1 is MNHNY and CDR2 is SVGAGI (reference sequence). The CDR3 has 13 residues. V trimming: 7 bases; J trimming: 6 bases; junction bases outside the gene matches: 3. The CDR3 here is CASTGTGGNGYTF. CDR3 in DNA: TGTGCCAGCACTGGGACAGGGGGCAATGGCTACACCTTC.

The chain couples TRBV20-1 to TRBJ2-6; possibly TRBD1 for D (5 bases). The CDR3 runs 15 residues. V lost 3 bases to trimming and J lost 2 bases, with 11 bases between them. CDR1 and CDR2 (germline): DFQATT, SNEGSKA (reference sequence). The CDR3, as DNA: TGCAGTGCTAGGGTTAGGGGTACTGGGGCCAACGTCCTGACTTTC. Translated, it gives CSARVRGTGANVLTF.

This clonotype has more than one count but fewer than ten. CDR3 DNA sequence: TGTGCCAGCAGTTTTGGGGGGGACCGTAGCTCCTACGAGCAGTACTTC. It encodes CASSFGGDRSSYEQYF. V gene TRBV12-3 or TRBV12-4 combines with J gene TRBJ2-7, with 7 bases lining up with TRBD2. Unmatched junction bases numbered 8, after V lost 3 bases and J lost 0 bases. CDR3 length: 16 amino acids.

This clonotype was counted only a few times. The genes are TRBV7-9 and TRBJ1-2, with D hard to call. Germline V CDR1 and CDR2: SEHNR, FQNEAQ (reference sequence). With 0 bases removed from V and 4 bases from J, the gap between germline ends came to 9 bases. This CDR3 spans 14 amino acids. This CDR3 is CASSLADSAYGYTF. As DNA, the CDR3 is TGTGCCAGCAGCTTAGCCGATAGCGCCTATGGCTACACCTTC.